What follows describes a single T cell receptor (beta chain). These data originate in a study of blood T cell repertoires in COVID-19. TCRdb's copy holds only in-frame clones and misses some; the assay was immunoSEQ multiplex PCR. The table records 150,000 to 200,000 clones, over 75% of them present only once. Sequencing was performed on PBMCs or T cells enriched from blood (not recorded which). The receptor was derived from a woman aged 18-35 years who had recovered from COVID-19.

The DNA of the CDR3 is TGTGCCAGTGGAAAGGCCCGAGGCACCGGGGAGCTGTTTTTT. Translating it yields CASGKARGTGELFF. The V call is TRBV3-1 (or the pseudogene TRBV3-2), the J call TRBJ2-2; D is ambiguous. CDR3 length: 14 amino acids. Germline lookup yields CDR1 LGHDT and CDR2 YNNKEL (reference sequence). Trimming removed 9 bases at V and 4 bases at J, with 15 bases between.